The following is a T cell receptor (beta chain) sequence with its context. No antigen is known for it. Running of the v3.0 immunoSEQ assay took place at survey level. Sequencing was intended to reach about 35,000-50,000 T-cell genomes per sample. Only in-frame clones appear in the TCRdb table, and some are missing; sequencing was by immunoSEQ multiplex PCR. The sample includes 10,000 to 12,000 clones, roughly 85% of them seen just once. These data belong to a study of long-term antiretroviral therapy in people with HIV. Study-level findings and limits: Blood was collected between 2004 and 2017, possibly under older ART regimens. Unavailable data included ART adherence, viral resistance and therapy changes (switches in treatment). ART preceded a rise in diversity that nonetheless stayed lower than in transplant donor controls.

Germline assignment: CDR1 SGHRS and CDR2 YFSETQ. The CDR3 length is 14 residues. Trimming pared 0 bases from V and 7 bases from J, leaving 10 bases between. The receptor's source is a man aged 35-49 years with HIV. The chain uses TRBV5-1 and TRBJ2-2, with D possibly TRBD2 on 6 matching bases. The sample in question was unsorted PBMCs, obtained 1.2 years after starting antiretroviral therapy. This chain's CDR3 is CASSLAAGFGELFF. CDR3 in DNA: TGCGCCAGCAGCTTGGCCGCGGGGTTCGGGGAGCTGTTTTTT. The entire variable domain, with the rest obtained from reference TRBV5-1 and TRBJ2-2, is as follows: KAGVTQTPRYLIKTRGQQVTLSCSPISGHRSVSWYQQTPGQGLQFLFEYFSETQRNKGNFPGRFSGRQFSNSRSEMNVSTLELGDSALYLCASSLAAGFGELFFGEGSRLTVL.